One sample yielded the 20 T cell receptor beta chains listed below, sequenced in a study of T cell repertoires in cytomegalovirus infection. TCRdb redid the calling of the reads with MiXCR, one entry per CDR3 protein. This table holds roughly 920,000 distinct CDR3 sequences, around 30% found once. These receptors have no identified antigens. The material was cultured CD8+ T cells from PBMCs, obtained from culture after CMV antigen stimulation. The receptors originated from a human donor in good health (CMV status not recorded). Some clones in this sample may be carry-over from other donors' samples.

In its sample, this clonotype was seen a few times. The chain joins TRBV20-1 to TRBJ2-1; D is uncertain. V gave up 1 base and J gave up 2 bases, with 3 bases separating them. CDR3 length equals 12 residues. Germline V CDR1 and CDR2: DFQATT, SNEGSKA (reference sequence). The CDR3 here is CSARGPYNEQFF. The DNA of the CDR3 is TGCAGTGCTAGAGGGCCCTACAATGAGCAGTTCTTC.

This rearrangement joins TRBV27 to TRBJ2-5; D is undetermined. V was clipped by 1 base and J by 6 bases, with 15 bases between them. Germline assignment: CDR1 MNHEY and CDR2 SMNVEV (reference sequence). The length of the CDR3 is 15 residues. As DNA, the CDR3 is TGTGCCAGCAGTTTATTCGCCCCGCTTGCAAAGACCCAGTACTTC. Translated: CASSLFAPLAKTQYF.

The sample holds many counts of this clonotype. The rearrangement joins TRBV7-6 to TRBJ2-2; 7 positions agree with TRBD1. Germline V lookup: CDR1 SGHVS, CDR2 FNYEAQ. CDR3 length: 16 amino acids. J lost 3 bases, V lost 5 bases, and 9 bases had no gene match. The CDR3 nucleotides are TGTGCCAGCAGCCTTAGGGACAGAGGAGACACCGGGGAGCTGTTTTTT. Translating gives CASSLRDRGDTGELFF.

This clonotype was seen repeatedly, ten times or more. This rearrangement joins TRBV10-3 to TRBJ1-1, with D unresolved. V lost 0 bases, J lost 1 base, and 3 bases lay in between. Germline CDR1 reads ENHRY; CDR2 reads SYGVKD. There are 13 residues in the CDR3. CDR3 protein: CAISESANTEAFF. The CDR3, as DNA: TGTGCCATCAGTGAGTCAGCGAACACTGAAGCTTTCTTT.

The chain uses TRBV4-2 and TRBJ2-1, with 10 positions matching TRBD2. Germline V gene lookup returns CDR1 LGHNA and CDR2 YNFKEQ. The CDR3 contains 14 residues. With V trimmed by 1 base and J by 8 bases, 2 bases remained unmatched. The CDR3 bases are TGTGCCAGCAGCCAAGGACTAGCGGGCTATGAGCAGTTCTTC. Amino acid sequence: CASSQGLAGYEQFF.

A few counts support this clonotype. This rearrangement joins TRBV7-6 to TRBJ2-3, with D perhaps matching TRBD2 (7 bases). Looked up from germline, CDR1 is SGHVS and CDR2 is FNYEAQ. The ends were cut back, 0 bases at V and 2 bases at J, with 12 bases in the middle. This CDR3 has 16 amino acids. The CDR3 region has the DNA TGTGCCAGCAGCTTAGCGGGGGGGCGGAACACAGATACGCAGTATTTT. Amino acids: CASSLAGGRNTDTQYF.

This CDR3 reads CASSTTGADNEQFF. The CDR3 DNA reads TGTGCCAGCAGCACAACCGGGGCCGACAATGAGCAGTTCTTC. The chain employs TRBV27 and TRBJ2-1; the D gene could be TRBD1 or TRBD2 (5 bases each). The CDR3 sequence is 14 residues long. V was trimmed by 6 bases and J by 5 bases, leaving 14 bases between them. From germline, CDR1 is MNHEY and CDR2 SMNVEV (reference sequence).

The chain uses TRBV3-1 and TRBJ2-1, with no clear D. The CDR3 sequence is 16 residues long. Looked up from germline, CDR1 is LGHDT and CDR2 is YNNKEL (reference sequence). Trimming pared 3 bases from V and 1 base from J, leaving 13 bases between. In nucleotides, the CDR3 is TGTGCCAGCAGCCATTGGAATGAGAAGTCCTACAATGAGCAGTTCTTC. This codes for CASSHWNEKSYNEQFF.

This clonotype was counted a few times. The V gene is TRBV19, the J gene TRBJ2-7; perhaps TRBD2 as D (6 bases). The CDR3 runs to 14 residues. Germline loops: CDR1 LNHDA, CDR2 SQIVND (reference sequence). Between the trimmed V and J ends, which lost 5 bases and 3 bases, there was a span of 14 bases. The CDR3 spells CASSASGVNYEQYF. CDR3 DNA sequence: TGTGCCAGTAGTGCATCGGGGGTAAACTACGAGCAGTACTTC.

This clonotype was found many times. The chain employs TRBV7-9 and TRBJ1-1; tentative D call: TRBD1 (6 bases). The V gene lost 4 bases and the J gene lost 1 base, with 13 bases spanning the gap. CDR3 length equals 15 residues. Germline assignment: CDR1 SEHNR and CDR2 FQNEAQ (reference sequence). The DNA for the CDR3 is TGTGCCAGCAGCTCGACGGACAGCGAGAACACTGAAGCTTTCTTT. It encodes CASSSTDSENTEAFF. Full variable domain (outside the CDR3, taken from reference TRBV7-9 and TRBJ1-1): DTGVSQNPRHKITKRGQNVTFRCDPISEHNRLYWYRQTLGQGPEFLTYFQNEAQLEKSRLLSDRFSAERPKGSFSTLEIQRTEQGDSAMYLCASSSTDSENTEAFFGQGTRLTVV.

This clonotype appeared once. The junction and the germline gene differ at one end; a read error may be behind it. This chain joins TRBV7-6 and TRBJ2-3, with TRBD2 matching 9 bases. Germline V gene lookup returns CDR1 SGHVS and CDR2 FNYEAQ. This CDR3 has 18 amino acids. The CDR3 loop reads CVSSLRRGGLDRTDTQYF. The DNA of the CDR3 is TGTGTCAGCAGCCTCCGGCGGGGGGGCCTGGATCGCACAGATACGCAGTATTTT.

CDR3 sequence (DNA): TGCAGTGCTGGGGACGTGAATTGGGTCCACAATGAGCAGTTCTTC. Translation gives CSAGDVNWVHNEQFF. This chain uses TRBV20-1 with TRBJ2-1; D is possibly TRBD1 or TRBD2 (5 bases each). The V gene's germline CDR1 is DFQATT and CDR2 SNEGSKA (reference sequence). The CDR3 spans 15 residues. With 5 bases removed from V and 5 bases from J, the gap between germline ends came to 19 bases.

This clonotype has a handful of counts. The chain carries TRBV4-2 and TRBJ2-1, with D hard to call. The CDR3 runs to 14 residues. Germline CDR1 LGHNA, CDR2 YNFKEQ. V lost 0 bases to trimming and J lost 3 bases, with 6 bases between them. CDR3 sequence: CASSQDPDYNEQFF. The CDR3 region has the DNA TGTGCCAGCAGCCAAGATCCCGACTACAATGAGCAGTTCTTC.

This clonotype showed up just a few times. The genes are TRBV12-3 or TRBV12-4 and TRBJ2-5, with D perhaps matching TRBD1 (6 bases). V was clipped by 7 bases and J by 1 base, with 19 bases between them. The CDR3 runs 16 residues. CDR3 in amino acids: CASTLRGGGSQETQYF. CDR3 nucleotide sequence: TGTGCCAGCACTCTGAGGGGTGGGGGCTCCCAAGAGACCCAGTACTTC.

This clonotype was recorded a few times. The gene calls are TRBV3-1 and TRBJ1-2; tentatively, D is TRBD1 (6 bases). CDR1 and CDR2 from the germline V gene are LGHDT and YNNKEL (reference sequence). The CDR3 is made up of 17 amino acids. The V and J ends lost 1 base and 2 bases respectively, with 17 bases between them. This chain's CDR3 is CASSQGSAGATNYGYTF. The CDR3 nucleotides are TGTGCCAGCAGCCAAGGGAGCGCAGGGGCCACGAACTATGGCTACACCTTC.

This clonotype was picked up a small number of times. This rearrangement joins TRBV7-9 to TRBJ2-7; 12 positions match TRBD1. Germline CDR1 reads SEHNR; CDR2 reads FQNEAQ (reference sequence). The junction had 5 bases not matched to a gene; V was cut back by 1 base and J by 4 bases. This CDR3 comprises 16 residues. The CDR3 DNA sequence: TGTGCCAGCAGCTTAGAGGGACAGGGGGCTGCTTACGAGCAGTACGTC. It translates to CASSLEGQGAAYEQYV.

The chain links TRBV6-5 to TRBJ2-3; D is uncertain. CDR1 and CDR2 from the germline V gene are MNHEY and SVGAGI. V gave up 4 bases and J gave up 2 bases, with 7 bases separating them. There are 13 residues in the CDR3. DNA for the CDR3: TGTGCCAGCAGTTCCGGGTTCACAGATACGCAGTATTTT. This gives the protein CASSSGFTDTQYF.

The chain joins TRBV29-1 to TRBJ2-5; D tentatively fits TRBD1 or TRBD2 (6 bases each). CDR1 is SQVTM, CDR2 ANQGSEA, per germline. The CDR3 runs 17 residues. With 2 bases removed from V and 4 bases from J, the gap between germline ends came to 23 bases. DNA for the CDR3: TGCAGCGTTGAATCGCAAGGGGGAGGTTCATCATCAGAGACCCAGTACTTC. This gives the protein CSVESQGGGSSSETQYF.

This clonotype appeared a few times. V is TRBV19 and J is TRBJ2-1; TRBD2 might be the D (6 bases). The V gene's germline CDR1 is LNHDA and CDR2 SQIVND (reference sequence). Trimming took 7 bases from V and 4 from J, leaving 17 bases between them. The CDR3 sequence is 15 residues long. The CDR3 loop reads CASTSGLSSYNEQFF. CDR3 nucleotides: TGTGCCAGTACAAGCGGGTTGAGCTCTTACAATGAGCAGTTCTTC.

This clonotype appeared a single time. DNA for the CDR3: TGTGCCTCTATCGGGGGGCACGAAGCTTTCTTT. Residues: CASIGGHEAFF. V is TRBV27 and J is TRBJ1-1; D perhaps matches TRBD1 (6 bases). Trimming shortened V by 11 bases and J by 8 bases, and 15 bases separated the two germline ends. This CDR3 has 11 residues. Germline V gene sequence: CDR1 MNHEY, CDR2 SMNVEV (reference sequence).